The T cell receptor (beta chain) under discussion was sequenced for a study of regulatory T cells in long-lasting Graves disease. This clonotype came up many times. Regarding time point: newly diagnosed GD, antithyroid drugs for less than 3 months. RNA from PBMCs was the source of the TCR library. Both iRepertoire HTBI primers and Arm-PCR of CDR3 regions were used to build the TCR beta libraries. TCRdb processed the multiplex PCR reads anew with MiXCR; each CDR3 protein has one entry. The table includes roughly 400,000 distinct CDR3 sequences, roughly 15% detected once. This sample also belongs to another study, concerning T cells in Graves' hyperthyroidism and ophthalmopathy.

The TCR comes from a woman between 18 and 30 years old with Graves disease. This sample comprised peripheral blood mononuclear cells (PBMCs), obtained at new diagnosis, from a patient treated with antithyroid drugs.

CDR3 protein: CASSTSLGSGPYNEQFF. The CDR3, as DNA: TGTGCCAGCTCGACAAGCCTGGGTAGCGGCCCCTACAATGAGCAGTTCTTC. The chain recombines TRBV18 with TRBJ2-1, with D tentatively TRBD2 (6 bases). Trimming removed 6 bases from V and 2 bases from J, with 20 bases in between. Germline V lookup: CDR1 KGHSH, CDR2 LQKENI. This CDR3 comprises 17 residues. Full variable domain (remainder filled in from reference TRBV18 and TRBJ2-1): NAGVMQNPRHLVRRRGQEARLRCSPMKGHSHVYWYRQLPEEGLKFMVYLQKENIIDESGMPKERFSAEFPKEGPSILRIQQVVRGDSAAYFCASSTSLGSGPYNEQFFGPGTRLTVL.